This T cell receptor (beta chain) was documented in a study of blood T cell repertoires in COVID-19. Study information: COVID-19 samples collected from the United States, Italy and Spain covered acute and convalescent phases.

The CDR3 runs 13 residues. Trimming took off 4 bases at V and 4 bases at J, with 10 bases between the two ends. CDR1 and CDR2 (germline): LGHDT, YNNKEL (reference sequence). As processed by the authors: Reference gene primers were amplified, and this amplification served to estimate nucleated cell counts. The data were produced by immunoSEQ multiplex PCR, yet TCRdb's version contains in-frame clones alone and is incomplete. For V, J and clone size, that table is used; D and trimming come from the DNA. The table has 350,000 to 550,000 clones, nearly 90% seen once. Participants came from some 23 US areas, aged about 18 to 89 years. Cohort allocation depended upon clinical history that participants reported.

The chain has TRBV3-1 (or the pseudogene TRBV3-2) and TRBJ1-2, with D unresolved. The receptor comes from a woman between 18 and 30 years old with acute COVID-19. The sequenced sample consisted of PBMCs or T cells enriched from blood (not recorded which). The DNA of the CDR3 is TGTGCCAGCAGCCCCATTCATTTCTATGGCTACACCTTC. Its protein product is CASSPIHFYGYTF.